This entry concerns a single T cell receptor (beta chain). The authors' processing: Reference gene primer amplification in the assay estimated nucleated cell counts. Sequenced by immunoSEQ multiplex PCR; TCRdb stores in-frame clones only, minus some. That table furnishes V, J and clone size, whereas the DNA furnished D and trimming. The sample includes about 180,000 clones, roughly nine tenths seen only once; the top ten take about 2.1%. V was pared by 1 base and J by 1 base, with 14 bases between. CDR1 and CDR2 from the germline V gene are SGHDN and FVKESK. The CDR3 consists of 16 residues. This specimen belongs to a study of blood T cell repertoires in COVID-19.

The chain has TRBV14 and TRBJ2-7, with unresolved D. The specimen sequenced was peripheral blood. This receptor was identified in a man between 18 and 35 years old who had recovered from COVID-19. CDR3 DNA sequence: TGTGCCAGCAGCCAAGGGTTAACAGACCTTTCCTACGAGCAGTACTTC. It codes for CASSQGLTDLSYEQYF.